Shown below are 19 T cell receptor beta chains from a single sample sequenced in a study of prognosis after radiotherapy for stage I lung cancer. From genomic DNA, two-round multiplex PCR was used to amplify TCR beta CDR3. Individual primers that were specific to each TRBV and TRBJ gene served in first-round PCR. MiXCR, run by TCRdb on the multiplex PCR reads, gives a single entry per CDR3 protein. Of 20,000 to 25,000 distinct CDR3 sequences listed, approximately 43% are singletons. The sequenced sample was PBMCs, obtained before or after stereotactic body radiation therapy (not recorded which). All receptors come from a donor of 50 years or more with non-small cell lung cancer.

CDR3: CASSPRTGTEAFF. The CDR3, as DNA: TGTGCCAGCAGCCCACGCACGGGGACTGAAGCTTTCTTT. The chain employs TRBV11-2 and TRBJ1-1; D not certain. Germline values: CDR1 SGHAT, CDR2 FQNNGV. Trimming stripped 5 bases from V and 5 bases from J, with 12 bases between. The CDR3 is made up of 13 amino acids. The whole variable domain, filled in from reference TRBV11-2 and TRBJ1-1, reads EAGVAQSPRYKIIEKRQSVAFWCNPISGHATLYWYQQILGQGPKLLIQFQNNGVVDDSQLPKDRFSAERLKGVDSTLKIQPAKLEDSAVYLCASSPRTGTEAFFGQGTRLTVV.

The sample holds many counts of this clonotype. The chain carries TRBV6-2 or TRBV6-3 and TRBJ2-3, with TRBD1 as a possible D gene (6 bases). Trimming cost V 5 bases and J 1 base, with 13 bases left between them. CDR3 length equals 15 residues. Germline loops: CDR1 MNHEY, CDR2 SVGEGT. CDR3 residues: CASSVQGSGTDTQYF. Here the CDR3 DNA reads TGTGCCAGCAGTGTTCAGGGGTCCGGCACAGATACGCAGTATTTT.

This clonotype has a handful of counts. The chain carries TRBV29-1 and TRBJ2-5; no clear D gene. Germline V gene lookup returns CDR1 SQVTM and CDR2 ANQGSEA. The V gene lost 3 bases and the J gene lost 4 bases, with 9 bases spanning the gap. The CDR3 is 12 residues long. As DNA, the CDR3 is TGCAGCGTTGACGTGGTAGGAGAGACCCAGTACTTC. Translation: CSVDVVGETQYF.

Of note for this clonotype: A far larger clone is only one base removed, so a read error is likely. This chain connects TRBV7-9 to TRBJ2-7; D ambiguous. Trimming left V 3 bases short and J 2 bases short, with 14 bases between. Germline V CDR1 and CDR2: SEHNR, FQNEAQ (reference sequence). The CDR3 totals 15 residues. The chain's CDR3 is CASSFLLEPPYEQYF. The CDR3 DNA is TGTGCCAGCAGCTTTTTGCTGGAGCCCCCCTACGAGCAGTACTTC.

As regards this clonotype: The final CDR3 position lacks the conserved phenylalanine or tryptophan, pointing to a likely read error. The chain employs TRBV11-2 and TRBJ2-3; D is unclear. Trimming removed 2 bases at V and 4 bases at J, with 13 bases between. Germline lookup yields CDR1 SGHAT and CDR2 FQNNGV. The CDR3 runs to 15 residues. CDR3 coding DNA: TGTGCCAGCAGCTTACCGAGTTTATATCCAGATACGCAGTATGTT. It encodes CASSLPSLYPDTQYV.

A few counts support this clonotype. A far larger clone is one base from this, pointing to a likely read error. The V and J genes are TRBV5-1 and TRBJ2-5; a weak D match, TRBD2 (6 bases). The DNA matches TRBJ2-1 better at its end, which makes the J call doubtful. This CDR3 is built from 15 residues. Germline CDR1 SGHRS, CDR2 YFSETQ. CDR3 DNA: TGCGCCAGCATCTTGGGGGGAGGCTTCCACAATGAGCAGTTCTTC. Translating it yields CASILGGGFHNEQFF.

This clonotype was recorded a few times. Since a far larger clone is one base different, this is likely a read error. The chain employs TRBV6-2 or TRBV6-3 and TRBJ2-1; no firm D call. The ends were cut back, 5 bases at V and 1 base at J, with 9 bases in the middle. The CDR3 has 14 amino acids. Germline-derived CDR1 and CDR2 are MNHEY and SVGEGT. Here the CDR3 DNA reads TGTGCCAGCAGTGAACTTCCATCCTACAATGAGCAGTTCTTC. The encoded protein is CASSELPSYNEQFF.

This sequence joins TRBV11-2 and TRBJ1-3, with D uncertain. The V end lost 0 bases, the J end lost 6 bases, and 0 bases lay between the germline ends. CDR3 size: 11 residues. Germline V gives CDR1 SGHAT, CDR2 FQNNGV. CDR3 bases: TGTGCCAGCAGCTTAGAAAACACCATATATTTT. Its protein product is CASSLENTIYF. The full variable domain, completed using reference TRBV11-2 and TRBJ1-3, is EAGVAQSPRYKIIEKRQSVAFWCNPISGHATLYWYQQILGQGPKLLIQFQNNGVVDDSQLPKDRFSAERLKGVDSTLKIQPAKLEDSAVYLCASSLENTIYFGEGSWLTVV.

This clonotype occurred many times. This chain connects TRBV15 to TRBJ2-5; no reliable D call. Trimming removed 2 bases at V and 2 bases at J, with 6 bases between. Germline V gene data show CDR1 as LNHNV and CDR2 as YYDKDF (reference sequence). CDR3 length equals 13 residues. The CDR3 sequence is CATSRSRQETQYF. Here the CDR3 DNA reads TGTGCCACCAGCAGATCACGTCAAGAGACCCAGTACTTC.

This clonotype was seen only once. A much larger clone differs from this one at a single base, so this may be a read error. The rearrangement links TRBV9 to TRBJ2-4; possible D gene TRBD2, 5 bases. V was clipped by 4 bases and J by 16 bases, with 21 bases between them. The V gene's germline CDR1 is SGDLS and CDR2 YYNGEE. The CDR3 consists of 13 residues. The CDR3 DNA follows: TGTGCCAGCAGCCGAACCTCCGGGAATAGTTTCTACTTC. Protein sequence: CASSRTSGNSFYF. Supplemented by reference TRBV9 and TRBJ2-4, the full variable domain reads DSGVTQTPKHLITATGQRVTLRCSPRSGDLSVYWYQQSLDQGLQFLIQYYNGEERAKGNILERFSAQQFPDLHSELNLSSLELGDSALYFCASSRTSGNSFYFGAGTRLSVL.

As for this clonotype: A read error may produce the germline difference seen at one junction end. The V gene is TRBV6-5, the J gene TRBJ2-7, with D tentatively TRBD2 (5 bases). Germline lookup yields CDR1 MNHEY and CDR2 SVGAGI. The CDR3 is 13 residues long. The CDR3 DNA sequence: TGTGCCAGCAGTTACTTGCGGGCACGCGAGCAGCACTTC. Residues: CASSYLRAREQHF.

This clonotype is classed as medium-sized. The chain carries TRBV11-3 and TRBJ1-3; no firm D call. V shed 3 bases and J shed 6 bases, with 12 bases lying between them. Germline assignment: CDR1 SGHNT and CDR2 YENEEA. The CDR3 has 14 amino acids. CDR3 loop: CASSFTRVVNTIYF. The CDR3 nucleotides are TGTGCCAGCAGCTTTACGAGGGTCGTAAACACCATATATTTT.

This clonotype was observed many times. V is TRBV7-9 and J is TRBJ2-1, with D unresolved. Deletions cut 8 bases from V and 7 bases from J, with 9 bases between. The CDR3 contains 11 residues. Germline V gene data show CDR1 as SEHNR and CDR2 as FQNEAQ (reference sequence). In DNA form, the CDR3 reads TGTGCCAGCCCCCCCGGGAATGAGCAGTTCTTC. This encodes CASPPGNEQFF. Full variable domain (outside the CDR3, taken from reference TRBV7-9 and TRBJ2-1): DTGVSQNPRHKITKRGQNVTFRCDPISEHNRLYWYRQTLGQGPEFLTYFQNEAQLEKSRLLSDRFSAERPKGSFSTLEIQRTEQGDSAMYLCASPPGNEQFFGPGTRLTVL.

This clonotype was recorded once. The chain recombines TRBV11-3 with TRBJ2-7, with 7 bases identical to TRBD1. V lost 5 bases, J lost 0 bases, and 7 bases stayed unmatched. Germline V CDR1 and CDR2: SGHNT, YENEEA. CDR3 length: 15 amino acids. CDR3 in amino acids: CASSARDSSSYEQYF. CDR3 DNA sequence: TGTGCCAGCAGCGCACGGGACAGCAGCTCCTACGAGCAGTACTTC.

Comment on this clonotype: A clone one base away is much larger, so this may be a read error. The chain is built from TRBV12-3 or TRBV12-4 and TRBJ1-5, with a weak D call TRBD1 (5 bases). CDR3 length: 13 amino acids. For the CDR3, the DNA is TGTGCCATCAGTGGAGGGGGCAATCAGCCCCAGCATTTT. This codes for CAISGGGNQPQHF.

V gene TRBV7-9 combines with J gene TRBJ2-1; D possibly matches TRBD1 or TRBD2 (5 bases each). CDR1 SEHNR and CDR2 FQNEAQ come from the germline V gene (reference sequence). This CDR3 spans 13 amino acids. With 10 bases removed from V and 9 bases from J, the gap between germline ends came to 19 bases. CDR3: CANILRDAAEQFF. DNA for the CDR3: TGTGCCAACATCTTGAGGGACGCGGCTGAGCAGTTCTTC.

The sample holds many counts of this clonotype. The rearrangement links TRBV5-6 to TRBJ2-2; 7 bases are a match to TRBD2. In germline, CDR1 is SGHDT, CDR2 YYEEEE. The CDR3 is made up of 18 amino acids. V lost 4 bases, J lost 3 bases, and 15 bases stayed unmatched. DNA of the CDR3: TGTGCCAGCAGCCTGAGGGGCGGGCTAGCGGCGGACACCGGGGAGCTGTTTTTT. It specifies CASSLRGGLAADTGELFF.

The sample holds many counts of this clonotype. The chain recombines TRBV10-3 with TRBJ2-7; D possibly corresponds to TRBD1 (6 bases). The CDR3 length is 14 residues. V dropped 4 bases and J dropped 0 bases, with 10 bases sitting between them. Germline V gene sequence: CDR1 ENHRY, CDR2 SYGVKD. CDR3 region: CAISVDSSSYEQYF. In DNA, the CDR3 is TGTGCCATCAGTGTGGACAGTAGCTCCTACGAGCAGTACTTC.

This clonotype has at least ten counts. The CDR3 here is CASSPGQGFHEQYF. The DNA for the CDR3 is TGTGCCAGCAGTCCCGGACAGGGTTTCCACGAGCAGTACTTC. The chain joins TRBV7-6 to TRBJ2-7, with 8 bases matching TRBD1. Per germline, CDR1 SGHVS and CDR2 FNYEAQ. The ends lost 6 bases at V and 5 bases at J; junction bases unmatched: 9. This CDR3 has 14 residues.